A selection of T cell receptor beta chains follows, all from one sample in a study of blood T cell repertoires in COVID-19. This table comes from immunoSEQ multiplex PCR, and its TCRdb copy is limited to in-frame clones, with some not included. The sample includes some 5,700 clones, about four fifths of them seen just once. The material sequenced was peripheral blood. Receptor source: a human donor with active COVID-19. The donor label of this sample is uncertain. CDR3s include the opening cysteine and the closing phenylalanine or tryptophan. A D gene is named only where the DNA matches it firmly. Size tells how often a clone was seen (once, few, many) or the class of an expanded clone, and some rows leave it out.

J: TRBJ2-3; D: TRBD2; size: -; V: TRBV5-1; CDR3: CASSLRTSGGSDTQYF; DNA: TGCGCCAGCAGCCTACGGACTAGCGGGGGATCAGATACGCAGTATTTT
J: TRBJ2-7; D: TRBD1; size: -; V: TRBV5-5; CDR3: CASSSVTGVNEQYF; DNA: TGTGCCAGCAGCTCCGTTACAGGGGTGAACGAGCAGTACTTC
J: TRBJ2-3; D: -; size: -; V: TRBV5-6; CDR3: CASSLVDTWSTDTQYF; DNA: TGTGCCAGCAGCTTGGTGGACACGTGGAGCACAGATACGCAGTATTTT
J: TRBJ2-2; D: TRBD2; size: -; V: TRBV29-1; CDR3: CSVGLAANTGELFF; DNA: TGCAGCGTTGGGCTAGCGGCGAACACCGGGGAGCTGTTTTTT
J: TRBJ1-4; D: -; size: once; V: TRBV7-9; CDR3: CASSRSHGEKLFF; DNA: TGTGCCAGCAGCCGTAGTCACGGTGAAAAACTGTTTTTT
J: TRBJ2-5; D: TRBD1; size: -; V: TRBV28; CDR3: CASRLDRQETQYF; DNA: TGTGCCAGCAGATTGGACAGGCAAGAGACCCAGTACTTC
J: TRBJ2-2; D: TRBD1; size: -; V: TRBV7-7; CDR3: CASSLGTGGSGELFF; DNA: TGTGCTAGCAGCTTAGGGACAGGGGGCAGCGGGGAGCTGTTTTTT
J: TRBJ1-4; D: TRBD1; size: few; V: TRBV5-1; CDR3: CASSALDRFNEKLFF; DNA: TGCGCCAGCAGCGCCCTGGACAGGTTTAATGAAAAACTGTTTTTT
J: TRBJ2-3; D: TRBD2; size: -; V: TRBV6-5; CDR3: CASGLADGTDTQYF; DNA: TGTGCCAGCGGACTAGCGGACGGCACAGATACGCAGTATTTT
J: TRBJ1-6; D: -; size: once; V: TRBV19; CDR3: CASSDSYNSPLHF; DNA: TGTGCCAGTAGCGACAGTTATAATTCACCCCTCCACTTT
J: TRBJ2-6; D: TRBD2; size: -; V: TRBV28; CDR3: CASSARDYNSLTGANVLTF; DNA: TGTGCCAGCAGTGCCCGGGACTACAACTCCCTTACTGGGGCCAACGTCCTGACTTTC
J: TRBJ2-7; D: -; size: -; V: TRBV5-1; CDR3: CASGEESVNEQYF; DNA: TGCGCCAGCGGAGAGGAATCGGTCAACGAGCAGTACTTC
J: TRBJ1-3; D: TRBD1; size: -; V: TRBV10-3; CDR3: CAISETGAPSGNTIYF; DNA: TGTGCCATCAGTGAAACAGGGGCCCCCTCTGGAAACACCATATATTTT
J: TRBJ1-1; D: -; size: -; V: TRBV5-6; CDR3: CASSHLYSGNTEAFF; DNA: TGTGCCAGCAGCCACCTGTATTCGGGGAACACTGAAGCTTTCTTT
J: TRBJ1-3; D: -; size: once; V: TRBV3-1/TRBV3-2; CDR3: CASSQATAGASGNTIYF; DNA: TGTGCCAGCAGCCAAGCGACAGCGGGCGCTTCTGGAAACACCATATATTTT
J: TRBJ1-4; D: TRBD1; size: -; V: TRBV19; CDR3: CASTLGQGAKLFF; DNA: TGTGCCAGTACCCTGGGACAGGGGGCAAAACTGTTTTTT
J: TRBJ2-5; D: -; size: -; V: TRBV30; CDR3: CASNEGVGQETQYF; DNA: TGTGCCTCCAATGAGGGGGTTGGACAAGAGACCCAGTACTTC